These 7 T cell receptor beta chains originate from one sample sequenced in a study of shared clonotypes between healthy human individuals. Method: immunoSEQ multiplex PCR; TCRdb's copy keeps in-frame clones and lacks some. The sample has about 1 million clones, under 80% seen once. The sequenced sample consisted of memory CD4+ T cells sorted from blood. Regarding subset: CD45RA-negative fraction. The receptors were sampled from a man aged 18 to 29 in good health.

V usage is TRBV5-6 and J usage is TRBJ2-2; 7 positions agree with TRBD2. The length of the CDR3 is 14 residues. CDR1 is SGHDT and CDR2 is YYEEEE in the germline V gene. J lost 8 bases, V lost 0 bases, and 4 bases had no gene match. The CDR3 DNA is TGTGCCAGCAGCTTGGGACTAGCATCTGGGGAGCTGTTTTTT. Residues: CASSLGLASGELFF.

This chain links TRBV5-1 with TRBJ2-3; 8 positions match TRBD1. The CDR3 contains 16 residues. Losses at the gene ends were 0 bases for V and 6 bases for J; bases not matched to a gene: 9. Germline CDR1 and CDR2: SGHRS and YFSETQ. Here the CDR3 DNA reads TGCGCCAGCAGCTTGGGTCAGGGGGCGATTTGGGATACGCAGTATTTT. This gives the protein CASSLGQGAIWDTQYF.

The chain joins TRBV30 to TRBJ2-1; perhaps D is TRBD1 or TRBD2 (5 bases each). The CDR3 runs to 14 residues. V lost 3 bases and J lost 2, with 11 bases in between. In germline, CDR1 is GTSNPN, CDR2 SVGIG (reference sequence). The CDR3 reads CAWRWGSPYNEQFF. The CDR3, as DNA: TGTGCCTGGAGATGGGGGTCTCCCTACAATGAGCAGTTCTTC.

CDR3 region: CASTTSGASDNEQFF. The CDR3 nucleotides are TGCGCCAGCACTACTAGCGGGGCTTCTGACAATGAGCAGTTCTTC. The chain recombines TRBV5-1 with TRBJ2-1; 10 bases align to TRBD2. The CDR3 is 15 residues long. From germline, CDR1 is SGHRS and CDR2 YFSETQ. With 6 bases clipped from V and 5 bases from J, the junction kept 8 bases outside the gene matches.

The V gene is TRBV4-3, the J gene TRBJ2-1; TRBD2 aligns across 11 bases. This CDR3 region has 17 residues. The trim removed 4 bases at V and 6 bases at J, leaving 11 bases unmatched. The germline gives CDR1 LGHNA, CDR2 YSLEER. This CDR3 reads CASSPHPLAGVGNEQFF. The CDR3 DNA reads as TGCGCCAGCAGCCCCCACCCACTAGCGGGAGTAGGCAATGAGCAGTTCTTC.

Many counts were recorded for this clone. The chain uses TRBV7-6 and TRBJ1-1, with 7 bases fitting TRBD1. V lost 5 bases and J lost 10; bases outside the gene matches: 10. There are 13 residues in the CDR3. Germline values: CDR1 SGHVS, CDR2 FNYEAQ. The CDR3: CASSLQTGDRAFF. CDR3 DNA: TGTGCCAGCAGCCTTCAAACAGGGGATAGAGCTTTCTTT.

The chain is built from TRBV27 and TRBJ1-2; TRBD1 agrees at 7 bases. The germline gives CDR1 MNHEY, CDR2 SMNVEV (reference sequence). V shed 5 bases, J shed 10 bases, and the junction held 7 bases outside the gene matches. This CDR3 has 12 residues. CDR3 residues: CASSARTGAYTF. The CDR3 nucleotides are TGTGCCAGCAGTGCACGAACAGGGGCCTACACCTTC.